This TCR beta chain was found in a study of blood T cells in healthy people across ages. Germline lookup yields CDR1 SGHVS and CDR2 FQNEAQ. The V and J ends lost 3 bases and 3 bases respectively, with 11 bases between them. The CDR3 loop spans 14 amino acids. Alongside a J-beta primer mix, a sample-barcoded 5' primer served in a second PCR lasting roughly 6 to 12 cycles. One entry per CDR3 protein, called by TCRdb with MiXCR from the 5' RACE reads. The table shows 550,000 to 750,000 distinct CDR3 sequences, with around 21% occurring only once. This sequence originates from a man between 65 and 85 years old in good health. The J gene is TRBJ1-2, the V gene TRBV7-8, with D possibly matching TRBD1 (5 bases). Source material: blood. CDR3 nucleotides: TGTGCCAGCAGCTTGGCAGGGAGGGACTATGGCTACACCTTC. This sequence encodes CASSLAGRDYGYTF.